These 20 T cell receptor beta chains share one sample of origin, sequenced in a study of T cell responses to AZD1222 COVID-19 vaccine. Produced via immunoSEQ multiplex PCR; TCRdb's table is partial and in-frame only. The sample records over 150,000 clones, roughly 88% being singletons. Sample: peripheral blood, taken on day 0 of AZD1222 vaccination. The receptors stem from an adult in good health.

This sequence joins TRBV4-3 and TRBJ1-6, with TRBD1 matching over 7 bases. Trimming removed 4 bases from V and 10 bases from J; junction bases left unmatched: 10. CDR1 LGHNA and CDR2 YSLEER come from the germline V gene. There are 15 residues in the CDR3. CDR3 nucleotide sequence: TGCGCCAGCAGCCGAGATCGACAGGGCTTCTCACCCCTCCACTTT. Amino acids: CASSRDRQGFSPLHF.

This chain links TRBV4-1 with TRBJ1-1; D ambiguous. CDR1 is MGHRA, CDR2 YSYEKL, per germline. The V and J ends lost 0 bases and 8 bases respectively, with 7 bases between them. The CDR3 loop spans 12 amino acids. CDR3 protein: CASSQDLAEAFF. In DNA form, the CDR3 reads TGCGCCAGCAGCCAAGATCTAGCAGAAGCTTTCTTT.

The chain recombines TRBV5-1 with TRBJ2-7; D gene ambiguous. The CDR3 is made up of 14 amino acids. Trimming removed 0 bases at V and 3 bases at J, with 10 bases between. The germline V gene has CDR1 SGHRS and CDR2 YFSETQ. The CDR3 loop is CASSLGPSSYEQYF. The CDR3 bases are TGCGCCAGCAGCTTGGGTCCCAGTAGCTACGAGCAGTACTTC.

The chain employs TRBV10-2 and TRBJ1-5; D might be TRBD1 (5 bases). Germline loops: CDR1 WSHSY, CDR2 SAAADI. Between the trimmed V and J ends, which lost 4 bases and 0 bases, there was a span of 7 bases. The CDR3 spans 14 residues. The CDR3 here is CASSAQGSNQPQHF. The CDR3 DNA reads as TGCGCCAGCAGTGCCCAGGGTAGCAATCAGCCCCAGCATTTT.

A few counts support this clone. The chain has TRBV5-5 and TRBJ1-4; no clear D. V lost 1 base and J lost 5, with 15 bases in between. Germline V gives CDR1 SGHKS, CDR2 YYEKEE (reference sequence). CDR3 length: 16 amino acids. CDR3: CASSLFSRRQNEKLFF. The CDR3 DNA is TGTGCCAGCAGCTTGTTCTCAAGGCGGCAAAATGAAAAACTGTTTTTT. Combining the CDR3 with reference TRBV5-5 and TRBJ1-4 gives the whole variable domain DAGVTQSPTHLIKTRGQQVTLRCSPISGHKSVSWYQQVLGQGPQFIFQYYEKEERGRGNFPDRFSARQFPNYSSELNVNALLLGDSALYLCASSLFSRRQNEKLFFGSGTQLSVL.

The rearrangement links TRBV7-8 to TRBJ2-1, with D perhaps being TRBD1 or TRBD2 (6 bases each). This CDR3 is built from 16 residues. The germline V and J ends were trimmed by 6 bases and 0 bases, with 15 bases remaining between them. Germline-derived CDR1 and CDR2 are SGHVS and FQNEAQ. CDR3 in amino acids: CASSPIGGSSYNEQFF. The CDR3 DNA reads TGTGCCAGCAGTCCTATAGGGGGGAGCTCCTACAATGAGCAGTTCTTC.

The rearrangement joins TRBV28 to TRBJ1-2; 7 bases fit TRBD1. V lost 5 bases to trimming and J lost 2 bases; unmatched junction nucleotides: 2. Germline V gene data show CDR1 as MDHEN and CDR2 as SYDVKM. The CDR3 runs 13 residues. DNA for the CDR3: TGTGCCAGCAGTCACAGGGGAAACTATGGCTACACCTTC. This translates into CASSHRGNYGYTF.

This clone was detected only a few times. V gene TRBV20-1 combines with J gene TRBJ1-1; D unclear. The CDR3 extends over 11 amino acids. CDR1 is DFQATT, CDR2 SNEGSKA, per germline (reference sequence). CDR3 region: CRIEGSTEAFF. DNA of the CDR3: TGCAGGATAGAGGGTTCCACTGAAGCTTTCTTT.

This sequence joins TRBV18 and TRBJ2-5, with TRBD2 as a possible D gene (6 bases). The CDR3 has 15 residues. V was cut by 1 base and J by 5 bases, with 14 bases left in between. Germline V gene lookup returns CDR1 KGHSH and CDR2 LQKENI. CDR3 region: CASSPLPGEEETQYF. In DNA, the CDR3 is TGTGCCAGCTCACCACTGCCGGGAGAAGAGGAGACCCAGTACTTC.

This chain connects TRBV5-5 to TRBJ2-3; the D call may be TRBD1 or TRBD2 (6 bases each). Germline loops: CDR1 SGHKS, CDR2 YYEKEE (reference sequence). The CDR3 has 15 residues. V lost 4 bases and J lost 6, with 18 bases in between. In nucleotides, the CDR3 is TGTGCCAGCAGCCCGGGACTGGGGGCCGTGGATACGCAGTATTTT. As protein: CASSPGLGAVDTQYF.

The chain has TRBV9 and TRBJ1-1, with 10 bases matching TRBD1. Trimming at V came to 0 bases and at J to 5 bases, leaving 1 base not matched to a gene. Germline assignment: CDR1 SGDLS and CDR2 YYNGEE. This CDR3 is 14 amino acids long. The CDR3 region is CASSVGGQGTEAFF. CDR3 DNA: TGTGCCAGCAGCGTAGGGGGACAGGGGACTGAAGCTTTCTTT.

This rearrangement joins TRBV3-1 (or the pseudogene TRBV3-2) to TRBJ2-7; 11 bases align to TRBD1. The length of the CDR3 is 14 residues. V lost 6 bases, J lost 5 bases, and 6 bases stayed unmatched. Germline V gene lookup returns CDR1 LGHDT and CDR2 YNNKEL (reference sequence). The CDR3 loop is CASSHRTGGDEQYF. The CDR3 DNA sequence: TGTGCCAGCAGTCATCGGACAGGGGGCGACGAGCAGTACTTC.

The V gene is TRBV24-1, the J gene TRBJ2-1, with 10 bases that match TRBD1. V lost 8 bases and J lost 7; bases outside the gene matches: 13. The CDR3 contains 16 residues. Germline assignment: CDR1 KGHDR and CDR2 SFDVKD. CDR3: CATTQSGTGARNEQFF. CDR3 nucleotide sequence: TGTGCCACCACCCAATCCGGGACAGGGGCCCGGAATGAGCAGTTCTTC.

The chain recombines TRBV6-1 with TRBJ2-7, with D perhaps TRBD2 (6 bases). Trimming pared 0 bases from V and 3 bases from J, leaving 12 bases between. The germline gives CDR1 MNHNS, CDR2 SASEGT. This CDR3 spans 15 amino acids. CDR3 loop: CASSEAGGTVYEQYF. The CDR3 DNA reads as TGTGCCAGCAGTGAAGCGGGAGGCACAGTCTACGAGCAGTACTTC.

The chain employs TRBV6-1 and TRBJ2-1; D could derive from TRBD1 or TRBD2 (5 bases each). The length of the CDR3 is 15 residues. CDR1 is MNHNS and CDR2 is SASEGT in the germline V gene. V lost 0 bases and J lost 6, with 12 bases in between. The CDR3 here is CASSEASARGNEQFF. The DNA of the CDR3 is TGTGCCAGCAGTGAAGCTTCCGCGAGGGGCAATGAGCAGTTCTTC.

This rearrangement joins TRBV6-5 to TRBJ1-4; D perhaps matches TRBD1 (6 bases). This CDR3 comprises 14 residues. Per germline, CDR1 MNHEY and CDR2 SVGAGI. Trimming stripped 8 bases from V and 7 bases from J, with 17 bases between. CDR3 in amino acids: CASARGFIGEKLFF. The CDR3 DNA sequence: TGTGCCAGCGCAAGGGGGTTTATTGGTGAAAAACTGTTTTTT.

J is TRBJ2-7 and V is TRBV7-6, with D possibly matching TRBD2 (6 bases). Trimming took 3 bases from V and 4 from J, leaving 13 bases between them. The CDR3 spans 14 residues. CDR1 and CDR2 (germline): SGHVS, FNYEAQ. The chain's CDR3 is CASSFSGEGYEQYF. DNA of the CDR3: TGTGCCAGCAGCTTTAGCGGAGAGGGGTACGAGCAGTACTTC.

V gene TRBV4-3 combines with J gene TRBJ2-1; D remains ambiguous. The V end lost 3 bases, the J end lost 7 bases, and 4 bases lay between the germline ends. Germline CDR1 LGHNA, CDR2 YSLEER. The CDR3 runs to 11 residues. This chain's CDR3 is CASSQGNEQFF. The CDR3 DNA sequence: TGCGCCAGCAGCCAGGGGAATGAGCAGTTCTTC.

This clone has only one observation. The gene calls are TRBV5-3 and TRBJ2-4; D unclear. TRBV5-3 belongs to the ORF category, with a function that is uncertain. The V end was cut by 4 bases, the J end by 8 bases, with 16 bases between. The CDR3 consists of 14 residues. CDR3 DNA: TGTGCCAGAAGCCCCTTTGGGTACGCCCACATTCAGTACTTC. This gives the protein CARSPFGYAHIQYF.

The chain recombines TRBV4-1 with TRBJ2-7; no definite D call. The CDR3 sequence is 14 residues long. V lost 1 base and J lost 5, with 12 bases in between. Germline V gene data show CDR1 as MGHRA and CDR2 as YSYEKL. The CDR3, as DNA: TGCGCCAGCAGCCAAGCTTGGGCTGGAAACGAGCAGTACTTC. It yields the protein CASSQAWAGNEQYF.